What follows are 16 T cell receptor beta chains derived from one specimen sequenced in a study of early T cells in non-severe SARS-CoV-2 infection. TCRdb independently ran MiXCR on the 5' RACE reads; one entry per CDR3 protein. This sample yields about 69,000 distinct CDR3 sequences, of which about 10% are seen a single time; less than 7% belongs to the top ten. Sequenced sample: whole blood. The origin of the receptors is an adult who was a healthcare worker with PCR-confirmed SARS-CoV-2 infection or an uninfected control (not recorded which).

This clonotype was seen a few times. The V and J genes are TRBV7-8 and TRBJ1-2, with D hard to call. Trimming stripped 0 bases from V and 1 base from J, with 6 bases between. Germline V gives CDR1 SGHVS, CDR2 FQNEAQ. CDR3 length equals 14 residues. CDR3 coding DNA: TGTGCCAGCAGCTTAGCACGGGTTAACTATGGCTACACCTTC. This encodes CASSLARVNYGYTF.

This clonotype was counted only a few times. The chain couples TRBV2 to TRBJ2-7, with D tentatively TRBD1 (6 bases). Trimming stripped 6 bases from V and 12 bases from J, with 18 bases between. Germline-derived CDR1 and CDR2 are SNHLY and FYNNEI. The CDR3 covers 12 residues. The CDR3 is CASSEVGAGVYF. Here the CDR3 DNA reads TGTGCCAGCAGCGAGGTGGGGGCAGGGGTGTACTTC. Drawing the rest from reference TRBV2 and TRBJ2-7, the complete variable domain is EPEVTQTPSHQVTQMGQEVILRCVPISNHLYFYWYRQILGQKVEFLVSFYNNEISEKSEIFDDQFSVERPDGSNFTLKIRSTKLEDSAMYFCASSEVGAGVYFGPGTRLTVT.

The CDR3 is CATSDPQGETQYF. The CDR3, as DNA: TGTGCCACCAGTGACCCGCAGGGGGAGACCCAGTACTTC. This rearrangement joins TRBV24-1 to TRBJ2-5; possible D gene TRBD1, 6 bases. CDR3 length: 13 amino acids. Germline V gene lookup returns CDR1 KGHDR and CDR2 SFDVKD. The ends were cut back, 4 bases at V and 5 bases at J, with 10 bases in the middle.

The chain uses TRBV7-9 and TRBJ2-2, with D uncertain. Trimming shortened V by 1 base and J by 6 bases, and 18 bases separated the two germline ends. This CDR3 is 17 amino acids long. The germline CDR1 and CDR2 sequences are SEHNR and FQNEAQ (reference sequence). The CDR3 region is CASSLVLGGTNAGELFF. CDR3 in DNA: TGTGCCAGCAGCTTAGTTCTCGGCGGCACAAACGCCGGGGAGCTGTTTTTT.

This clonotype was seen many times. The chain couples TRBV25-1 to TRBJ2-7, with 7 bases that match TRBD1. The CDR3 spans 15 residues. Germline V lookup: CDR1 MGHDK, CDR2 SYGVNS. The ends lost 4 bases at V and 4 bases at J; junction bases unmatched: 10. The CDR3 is CASSARQGIFYEQYF. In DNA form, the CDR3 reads TGTGCCAGCAGTGCTCGACAGGGTATTTTTTACGAGCAGTACTTC.

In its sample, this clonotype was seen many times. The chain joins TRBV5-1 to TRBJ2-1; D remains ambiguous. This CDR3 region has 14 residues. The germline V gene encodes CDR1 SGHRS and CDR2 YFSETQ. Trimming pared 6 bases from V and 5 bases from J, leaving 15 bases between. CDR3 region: CASTSGTNNNEQFF. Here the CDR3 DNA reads TGCGCCAGCACCTCCGGAACCAATAACAATGAGCAGTTCTTC.

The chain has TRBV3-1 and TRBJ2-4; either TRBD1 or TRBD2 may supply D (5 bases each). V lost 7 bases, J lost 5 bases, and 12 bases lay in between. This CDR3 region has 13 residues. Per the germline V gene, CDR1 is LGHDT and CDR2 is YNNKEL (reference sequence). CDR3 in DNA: TGTGCCAGCACCCTGGGGGTAGAAAACATTCAGTACTTC. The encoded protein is CASTLGVENIQYF.

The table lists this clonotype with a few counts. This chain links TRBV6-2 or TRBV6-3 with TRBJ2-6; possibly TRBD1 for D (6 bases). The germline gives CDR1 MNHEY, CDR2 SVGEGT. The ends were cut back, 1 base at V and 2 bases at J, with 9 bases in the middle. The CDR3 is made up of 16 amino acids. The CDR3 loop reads CASSYLTGTGANVLTF. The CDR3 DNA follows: TGTGCCAGCAGTTACTTGACAGGCACTGGGGCCAACGTCCTGACTTTC.

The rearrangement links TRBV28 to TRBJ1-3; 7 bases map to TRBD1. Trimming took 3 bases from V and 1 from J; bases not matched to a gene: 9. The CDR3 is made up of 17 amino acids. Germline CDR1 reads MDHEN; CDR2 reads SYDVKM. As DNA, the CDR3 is TGTGCCAGCAGTTTTGGTTCGGGACAGACGTCTGGAAACACCATATATTTT. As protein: CASSFGSGQTSGNTIYF.

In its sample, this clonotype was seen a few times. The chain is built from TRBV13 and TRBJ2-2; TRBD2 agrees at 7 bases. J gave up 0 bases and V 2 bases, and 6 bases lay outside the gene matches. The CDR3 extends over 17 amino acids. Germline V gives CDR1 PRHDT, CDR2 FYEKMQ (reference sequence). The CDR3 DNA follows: TGTGCCAGCAGCTTAAACGGCGGGAGAACGAACACCGGGGAGCTGTTTTTT. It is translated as CASSLNGGRTNTGELFF.

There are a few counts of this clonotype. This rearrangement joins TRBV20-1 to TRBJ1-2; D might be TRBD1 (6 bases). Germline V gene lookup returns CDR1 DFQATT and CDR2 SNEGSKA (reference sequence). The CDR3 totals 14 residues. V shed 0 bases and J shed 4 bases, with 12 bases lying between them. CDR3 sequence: CSARDLGGGYGYTF. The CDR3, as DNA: TGCAGTGCTAGAGATCTGGGGGGCGGCTATGGCTACACCTTC.

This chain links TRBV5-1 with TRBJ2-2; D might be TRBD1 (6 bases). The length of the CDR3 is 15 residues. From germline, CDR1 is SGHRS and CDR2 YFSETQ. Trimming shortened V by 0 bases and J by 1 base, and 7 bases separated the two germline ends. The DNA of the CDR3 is TGCGCCAGCAGCTTGGGACAGGTGAACACCGGGGAGCTGTTTTTT. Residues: CASSLGQVNTGELFF.

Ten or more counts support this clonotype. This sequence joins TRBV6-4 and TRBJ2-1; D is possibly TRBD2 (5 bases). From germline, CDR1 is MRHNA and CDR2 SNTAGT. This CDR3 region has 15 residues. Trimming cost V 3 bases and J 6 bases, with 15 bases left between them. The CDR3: CASSETEGEGNEQFF. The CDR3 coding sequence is TGTGCCAGCAGTGAGACCGAGGGAGAAGGCAATGAGCAGTTCTTC.

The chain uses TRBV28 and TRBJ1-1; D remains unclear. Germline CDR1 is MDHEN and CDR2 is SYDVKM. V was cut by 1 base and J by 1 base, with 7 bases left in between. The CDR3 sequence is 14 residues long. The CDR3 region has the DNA TGTGCCAGCAGTTTATCAGATCCGAACACTGAAGCTTTCTTT. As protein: CASSLSDPNTEAFF. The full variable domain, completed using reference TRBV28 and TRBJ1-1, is DVKVTQSSRYLVKRTGEKVFLECVQDMDHENMFWYRQDPGLGLRLIYFSYDVKMKEKGDIPEGYSVSREKKERFSLILESASTNQTSMYLCASSLSDPNTEAFFGQGTRLTVV.

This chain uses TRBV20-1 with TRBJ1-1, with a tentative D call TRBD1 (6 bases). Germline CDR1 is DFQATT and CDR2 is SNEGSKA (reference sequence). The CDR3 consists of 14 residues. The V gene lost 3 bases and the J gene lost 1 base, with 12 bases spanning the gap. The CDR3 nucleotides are TGCAGTGCTAGGCCGGGACATCAGAACACTGAAGCTTTCTTT. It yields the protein CSARPGHQNTEAFF.

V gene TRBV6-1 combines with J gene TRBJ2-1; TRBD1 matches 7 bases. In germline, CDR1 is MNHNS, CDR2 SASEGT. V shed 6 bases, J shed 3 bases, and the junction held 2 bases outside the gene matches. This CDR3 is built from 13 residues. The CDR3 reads CASRRDSYNEQFF. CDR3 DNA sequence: TGTGCCAGCAGAAGGGACAGCTACAATGAGCAGTTCTTC.